These 12 T cell receptor beta chains share one sample of origin, sequenced in a study of siplizumab effects on memory and regulatory T cells. The data were produced by immunoSEQ multiplex PCR, yet TCRdb's version contains in-frame clones alone and is incomplete. Of 100,000 to 120,000 clones in the sample, roughly 92% were seen once. Sequenced sample: CD4+ T cells sorted from blood. Source of these receptors: a human donor in good health.

V is TRBV21-1 and J is TRBJ1-5. TRBV21-1 is a documented pseudogene. The CDR3 has 17 residues. CDR3 sequence: CASSTSGRGGISQPQHF. In nucleotides, the CDR3 is TGTGCCAGCAGCACATCAGGCCGCGGGGGGATAAGTCAGCCCCAGCATTTT.

The J gene is TRBJ2-7, the V gene TRBV7-9, with D possibly being TRBD2 (5 bases). The germline V and J ends were trimmed by 1 base and 4 bases, with 11 bases remaining between them. Germline V gene sequence: CDR1 SEHNR, CDR2 FQNEAQ (reference sequence). The CDR3 is made up of 14 amino acids. CDR3 sequence (DNA): TGTGCCAGCAGCTTAGGTCTAGCTGGGTACGAGCAGTACTTC. Translated: CASSLGLAGYEQYF.

The V call is TRBV18, the J call TRBJ2-5; D is undetermined. The V gene lost 4 bases and the J gene lost 1 base, with 10 bases spanning the gap. Germline loops: CDR1 KGHSH, CDR2 LQKENI. This CDR3 region has 14 residues. Written as DNA, the CDR3 is TGTGCCAGCTCACTCCTCCCGTCCCAAGAGACCCAGTACTTC. This gives the protein CASSLLPSQETQYF.

The chain links TRBV25-1 to TRBJ2-5, with 14 bases fitting TRBD2. Germline loops: CDR1 MGHDK, CDR2 SYGVNS. CDR3 length: 15 amino acids. Losses at the gene ends were 8 bases for V and 2 bases for J; bases not matched to a gene: 4. This CDR3 is CASGLAGGIQETQYF. In nucleotides, the CDR3 is TGTGCCAGCGGACTAGCGGGGGGAATTCAAGAGACCCAGTACTTC.

This chain joins TRBV18 and TRBJ2-3, with a possible D match to TRBD1 (6 bases). The germline V gene encodes CDR1 KGHSH and CDR2 LQKENI. The V gene lost 0 bases and the J gene lost 7 bases, with 11 bases spanning the gap. CDR3 size: 14 residues. CDR3 residues: CASSPPATGNTQYF. In DNA form, the CDR3 reads TGTGCCAGCTCACCACCGGCTACAGGGAATACGCAGTATTTT. The full variable domain, completed using reference TRBV18 and TRBJ2-3, is NAGVMQNPRHLVRRRGQEARLRCSPMKGHSHVYWYRQLPEEGLKFMVYLQKENIIDESGMPKERFSAEFPKEGPSILRIQQVVRGDSAAYFCASSPPATGNTQYFGPGTRLTVL.

The V gene is TRBV7-2, the J gene TRBJ1-4; D possibly corresponds to TRBD1 (5 bases). CDR1 is SGHTA and CDR2 is FQGNSA in the germline V gene. CDR3 length: 16 residues. With 2 bases removed from V and 8 bases from J, the gap between germline ends came to 18 bases. This CDR3 reads CASSLFSTSGREKLFF. Here the CDR3 DNA reads TGTGCCAGCAGCTTATTTTCCACGTCGGGGCGGGAAAAACTGTTTTTT.

The J gene is TRBJ1-5, the V gene TRBV18; TRBD1 aligns across 10 bases. V lost 5 bases to trimming and J lost 2 bases; unmatched junction nucleotides: 6. CDR1 is KGHSH and CDR2 is LQKENI in the germline V gene. The length of the CDR3 is 16 residues. As DNA, the CDR3 is TGTGCCAGCTCAGCGGGACAGGGGCCGCGCAATCAGCCCCAGCATTTT. This gives the protein CASSAGQGPRNQPQHF.

The chain carries TRBV4-1 and TRBJ1-5; tentatively, D is TRBD1 (6 bases). Germline assignment: CDR1 MGHRA and CDR2 YSYEKL. The CDR3 is 17 residues long. The germline V and J ends were trimmed by 2 bases and 1 base, with 15 bases remaining between them. Here the CDR3 reads CASSQINKGVSNQPQHF. In DNA form, the CDR3 reads TGCGCCAGCAGCCAAATAAACAAGGGGGTCAGCAATCAGCCCCAGCATTTT.

The chain uses TRBV2 and TRBJ2-7; 7 bases align to TRBD1. Trimming took 4 bases from V and 0 from J; bases not matched to a gene: 3. Germline V lookup: CDR1 SNHLY, CDR2 FYNNEI. This CDR3 has 14 residues. The CDR3 region has the DNA TGTGCCAGCAGTGGGACAGGTATCTCCTACGAGCAGTACTTC. The encoded protein is CASSGTGISYEQYF.

This clone was picked up one time. The genes are TRBV7-2 and TRBJ2-1; D possibly matches TRBD1 or TRBD2 (5 bases each). Looked up from germline, CDR1 is SGHTA and CDR2 is FQGNSA. Trimming removed 5 bases from V and 3 bases from J, with 20 bases in between. This CDR3 region has 17 residues. In DNA form, the CDR3 reads TGTGCCAGCAGCCCAACCTCACCGGGACCGCTCTACAATGAGCAGTTCTTC. It specifies CASSPTSPGPLYNEQFF. Combining the CDR3 with reference TRBV7-2 and TRBJ2-1 gives the whole variable domain GAGVSQSPSNKVTEKGKDVELRCDPISGHTALYWYRQSLGQGLEFLIYFQGNSAPDKSGLPSDRFSAERTGGSVSTLTIQRTQQEDSAVYLCASSPTSPGPLYNEQFFGPGTRLTVL.

This chain joins TRBV7-9 and TRBJ1-2; perhaps TRBD1 as D (5 bases). This CDR3 has 15 residues. Trimming shortened V by 2 bases and J by 6 bases, and 16 bases separated the two germline ends. CDR1 is SEHNR and CDR2 is FQNEAQ in the germline V gene (reference sequence). The CDR3 region has the DNA TGTGCCAGCAGCTTACTCACCCAGGGAAGGGATGGCTACACCTTC. This gives the protein CASSLLTQGRDGYTF.

The V call is TRBV19, the J call TRBJ2-3; D may be TRBD2 (6 bases). CDR3 length: 15 residues. Germline CDR1 reads LNHDA; CDR2 reads SQIVND (reference sequence). V was shortened by 6 bases and J by 2 bases, with 15 bases between the two germline ends. CDR3 sequence: CASRPLATPTDTQYF. The CDR3 DNA sequence: TGTGCCAGTAGACCTCTAGCGACACCCACAGATACGCAGTATTTT.